Included here is one T cell receptor beta chain sequence, with context. Its antigen is currently unknown. This sample is part of a study of shared clonotypes between healthy human individuals. Germline CDR1 reads MDHEN; CDR2 reads SYDVKM. CDR3 length equals 16 residues. Trimming took 8 bases from V and 2 from J; bases not matched to a gene: 12. Study results and limitations: Only blood was sampled, and tissue TCR repertoires likely differ from blood ones.

The study ran the assay at deep level. Generated by immunoSEQ multiplex PCR, the TCRdb table keeps only in-frame clones and is missing some. The data contain millions of clones, 80% to 95% of them singletons. Donors, without exception, were Caucasian adults residing in Nashville, Tennessee. The sequence derives from a man aged 18 to 29 in good health. Some clones in this sample may be carry-over from other donors' samples. The rearrangement joins TRBV28 to TRBJ1-5; 7 positions match TRBD1. The sequencing input was naive CD4+ T cells from PBMCs. Subset: CD45RA+ positively selected. The CDR3 nucleotides are TGTGCCAGCTTCCCCGTAACAGGGGTGCGCAATCAGCCCCAGCATTTT. It is translated as CASFPVTGVRNQPQHF.